These 10 T cell receptor beta chains share one sample of origin, sequenced in a study of post-analysis software for immune sequencing data. TCR beta cDNA libraries had unique molecular identifiers. TCRdb re-analysed the PCR reads in MiXCR, keeping a single row per CDR3 protein. The profile shows a few hundred thousand distinct CDR3 sequences, less than 40% of them singletons. The antigens for these receptors are not known. Findings and caveats of the study: A handful of TRBV segments, including TRBV5-6, TRBV5-1 and TRBV20-1, were more frequent in patients than controls.

Sample: blood. These receptors all stem from a girl aged 10-17 years with multiple sclerosis.

This clonotype was detected only a few times. The gene calls are TRBV7-6 and TRBJ2-5; 8 nucleotides line up with TRBD1. The CDR3 consists of 15 residues. Germline assignment: CDR1 SGHVS and CDR2 FNYEAQ. J gave up 1 base and V 6 bases, and 7 bases lay outside the gene matches. CDR3 in amino acids: CASRRRQGPQETQYF. CDR3 nucleotides: TGTGCCAGCAGAAGGAGACAGGGGCCCCAAGAGACCCAGTACTTC.

The chain joins TRBV4-3 to TRBJ2-7, with D possibly matching TRBD1 (5 bases). V was shortened by 3 bases and J by 6 bases, with 12 bases between the two germline ends. Germline V gives CDR1 LGHNA, CDR2 YSLEER. This CDR3 is 13 amino acids long. The CDR3 spells CASSHVRAGEQYF. CDR3 bases: TGCGCCAGCAGCCATGTCAGGGCCGGCGAGCAGTACTTC.

About this clonotype itself: The final CDR3 position lacks the conserved phenylalanine or tryptophan, pointing to a likely read error. The chain has TRBV9 and TRBJ2-1, with D unresolved. The V end was cut by 4 bases, the J end by 0 bases, with 8 bases between. Per germline, CDR1 SGDLS and CDR2 YYNGEE. This CDR3 has 14 residues. The CDR3 DNA follows: TGTGCCAGCAGCCCCCTCATCTCCTACAATGAGCAGTTCGTC. It codes for CASSPLISYNEQFV.

This clonotype was observed a few times. This chain uses TRBV27 with TRBJ2-3; 11 bases are shared with TRBD2. CDR1 is MNHEY and CDR2 is SMNVEV in the germline V gene (reference sequence). After removal of 5 bases from V and 2 bases from J, the junction contained 12 bases not matched to a gene. This CDR3 is built from 18 residues. For the CDR3, the DNA is TGTGCCAGCAGTCCAATCCTCGGGACTAGCGGTTTCACAGATACGCAGTATTTT. Encoded protein: CASSPILGTSGFTDTQYF.

V is TRBV4-2 and J is TRBJ2-3, with a weak D call TRBD1 (5 bases). Between the trimmed V and J ends, which lost 0 bases and 5 bases, there was a span of 9 bases. Germline CDR1 is LGHNA and CDR2 is YNFKEQ. The CDR3 is 14 amino acids. The CDR3 protein is CASSQDGARDTQYF. CDR3 DNA sequence: TGTGCCAGCAGCCAAGATGGGGCAAGAGATACGCAGTATTTT.

Regarding this clonotype: A junction boundary mismatches the germline segment, possibly from a read error. This chain joins TRBV20-1 and TRBJ1-5; the match to TRBD1 covers 12 bases. CDR3 length: 17 residues. Germline CDR1 DFQATT, CDR2 SNEGSKA (reference sequence). CDR3 bases: TGCAGTACTAGGGGAGGGACAGGGGGCTTAGGGAATCAGCCCCAGCATTTT. Amino acids: CSTRGGTGGLGNQPQHF.

The chain is built from TRBV4-1 and TRBJ2-5, with TRBD1 matching 8 bases. CDR3 length: 14 residues. CDR1 and CDR2 (germline): MGHRA, YSYEKL. V gave up 1 base and J gave up 5 bases; unmatched junction bases: 3. Here the CDR3 reads CASSQARGRETQYF. In DNA, the CDR3 is TGCGCCAGCAGCCAAGCCAGGGGGCGGGAGACCCAGTACTTC.

The rearrangement joins TRBV6-5 to TRBJ2-1; 7 nucleotides line up with TRBD2. J was trimmed by 4 bases and V by 6 bases; bases with no gene match: 9. CDR3 size: 15 residues. CDR1 and CDR2 from the germline V gene are MNHEY and SVGAGI. CDR3 bases: TGTGCCAGCAGACAAGCGGGATTAGGGTACAATGAGCAGTTCTTC. Encoded protein: CASRQAGLGYNEQFF.

This clonotype was detected only once. The genes are TRBV7-2 and TRBJ1-6; a weak D match, TRBD1 (6 bases). Germline CDR1 reads SGHTA; CDR2 reads FQGNSA. Trimming took 8 bases from V and 6 from J, leaving 14 bases between them. The CDR3 covers 14 residues. The CDR3 region has the DNA TGTGCCAGCGCCAGGGACACTTCTAATTCACCCCTCCACTTT. Translation gives CASARDTSNSPLHF.

In the case of this clonotype: A much larger clone is a single base away; this may be a read error. This chain joins TRBV12-3 or TRBV12-4 and TRBJ2-4; the D is unclear. V was cut by 7 bases and J by 6 bases, with 13 bases left in between. This CDR3 is 13 amino acids long. The CDR3 coding sequence is TGTGCCAGCACAATGCAGGAGCTAAACATTCAGTACTTC. Its translation is CASTMQELNIQYF.